These 21 T cell receptor beta chains originate from one sample sequenced in a study of blood T cells in healthy people across ages (dated by TCRdb to 2014 to 2015). Library creation used 5' RACE. These reads were obtained on an Illumina HiSeq 2500. A second roughly 6 to 12 cycle PCR used a sample-barcoded 5' primer and a J-beta primer mix. TCRdb reworked the public reads: Q25 trimming with fastp, MiXCR clone assembly, productive beta chains retained. Each CDR3 protein gets just one entry, which takes the most common genes and DNA from the rows behind it. This sample gives 700,000 or so distinct CDR3 sequences in total; approximately 40% of them show up just once. The top ten clonotypes cover about 32% of the sample. Sequencing input: blood. The receptor set was obtained from a man at least 80 years old in good health.

Many counts were recorded for this clonotype. Being one base from a much bigger clone, this may be a read error. V and J are TRBV20-1 and TRBJ2-5; TRBD2 matches at 10 bases. The CDR3 is made up of 15 amino acids. The germline V gene has CDR1 DFQATT and CDR2 SNEGSKA (reference sequence). Trimming at V came to 5 bases and at J to 11 bases, leaving 17 bases not matched to a gene. The CDR3 DNA reads as TGCAGTGCTTCAAACCCAAGCGGGAGGGGGTATGAGCAGTACTTC. It codes for CSASNPSGRGYEQYF.

Here the CDR3 DNA reads TGTGCCAGCAGCCCGATGGGGGGGGATGAGCAGTTCTTC. It is translated as CASSPMGGDEQFF. V is TRBV7-2 and J is TRBJ2-1, with 7 bases identical to TRBD2. The CDR3 loop spans 13 amino acids. The trim removed 5 bases at V and 8 bases at J, leaving 6 bases unmatched. Germline CDR1 reads SGHTA; CDR2 reads FQGNSA.

The gene calls are TRBV27 and TRBJ2-5; a weak D match, TRBD2 (5 bases). CDR3 size: 16 residues. V lost 5 bases to trimming and J lost 5 bases, with 21 bases between them. Germline CDR1 is MNHEY and CDR2 is SMNVEV (reference sequence). CDR3 in amino acids: CASSEAAVGYKETQYF. CDR3 nucleotide sequence: TGTGCCAGCAGTGAAGCGGCAGTCGGGTATAAGGAGACCCAGTACTTC.

The sample holds many counts of this clonotype. The chain carries TRBV20-1 and TRBJ1-5; D ambiguous. The V gene's germline CDR1 is DFQATT and CDR2 SNEGSKA (reference sequence). The CDR3 runs 15 residues. V was clipped by 5 bases and J by 4 bases, with 18 bases between them. The CDR3 DNA reads as TGCAGTGCTCCAGCGTGGGGAGAGGGTAATCAGCCCCAGCATTTT. It is translated as CSAPAWGEGNQPQHF.

The rearrangement uses TRBV9 and TRBJ2-1; the match to TRBD2 covers 10 bases. The CDR3 length is 18 residues. V was clipped by 0 bases and J by 6 bases; unmatched bases: 12. Germline values: CDR1 SGDLS, CDR2 YYNGEE. The CDR3 loop is CASSVEASGSRMTNEQFF. CDR3 DNA sequence: TGTGCCAGCAGCGTAGAGGCTAGCGGGAGTAGAATGACCAATGAGCAGTTCTTC.

This clonotype has a handful of counts. This chain links TRBV9 with TRBJ2-7, with TRBD2 matching over 9 bases. The CDR3 has 15 residues. Germline-derived CDR1 and CDR2 are SGDLS and YYNGEE. V trimming: 4 bases; J trimming: 3 bases; junction bases outside the gene matches: 8. The CDR3 DNA sequence: TGTGCCAGCAGCTCCTCCGGGACTAGCCTCTACGAGCAGTACTTC. Encoded protein: CASSSSGTSLYEQYF.

This clonotype has only one observation. This chain connects TRBV4-3 to TRBJ2-2; D unclear. Trimming pared 4 bases from V and 15 bases from J, leaving 18 bases between. The germline CDR1 and CDR2 sequences are LGHNA and YSLEER. The CDR3 has 13 residues. The CDR3 coding sequence is TGCGCCAGCAGCCCGCCCCAGGCCGGGCTAGTGTTTTTT. The encoded protein is CASSPPQAGLVFF.

This chain links TRBV20-1 with TRBJ2-1, with D perhaps assigned TRBD1 or TRBD2 (5 bases each). V lost 6 bases, J lost 9 bases, and 12 bases lay in between. From germline, CDR1 is DFQATT and CDR2 SNEGSKA (reference sequence). The CDR3 covers 11 residues. The CDR3 DNA reads as TGCAGTGCCGGGGACCGGGGTGAGCAGTTCTTC. It specifies CSAGDRGEQFF.

This clonotype was counted a few times. The V gene is TRBV12-3 or TRBV12-4, the J gene TRBJ2-5; D tentatively fits TRBD1 or TRBD2 (5 bases each). V lost 3 bases to trimming and J lost 0 bases, with 11 bases between them. There are 15 residues in the CDR3. CDR3 in DNA: TGTGCCAGCAGTTTGGGTTGGGGGAACCAAGAGACCCAGTACTTC. Amino acid sequence: CASSLGWGNQETQYF.

This clonotype was seen ten or more times. The chain combines TRBV5-6 with TRBJ2-1; no firm D call. Trimming removed 3 bases at V and 9 bases at J, with 13 bases between. CDR1 is SGHDT, CDR2 YYEEEE, per germline. This CDR3 has 13 residues. The CDR3 reads CASSSGRVGEQFF. The CDR3 bases are TGTGCCAGCAGCTCTGGTAGGGTTGGTGAGCAGTTCTTC.

The chain is built from TRBV4-3 and TRBJ2-7; either TRBD1 or TRBD2 may fit D (5 bases each). There are 16 residues in the CDR3. Per the germline V gene, CDR1 is LGHNA and CDR2 is YSLEER. Trimming removed 2 bases at V and 0 bases at J, with 14 bases between. The CDR3: CASSQMGPPSSYEQYF. CDR3 DNA sequence: TGCGCCAGCAGCCAAATGGGACCGCCGAGCTCCTACGAGCAGTACTTC.

This sequence joins TRBV20-1 and TRBJ2-7, with TRBD1 identical over 8 bases. V trimming: 3 bases; J trimming: 1 base; junction bases outside the gene matches: 5. The CDR3 has 14 residues. Germline V gene data show CDR1 as DFQATT and CDR2 as SNEGSKA (reference sequence). CDR3 residues: CSASPGGFSYEQYF. The CDR3 region has the DNA TGCAGTGCTAGCCCAGGGGGCTTTTCCTACGAGCAGTACTTC.

At least ten counts were recorded for this clonotype. The V and J genes are TRBV9 and TRBJ2-7; D ambiguous. Germline V lookup: CDR1 SGDLS, CDR2 YYNGEE. The CDR3 spans 10 residues. The ends were cut back, 4 bases at V and 3 bases at J, with 2 bases in the middle. CDR3 coding DNA: TGTGCCAGCAGCCTCTACGAGCAGTACTTC. Its translation is CASSLYEQYF.

A few counts support this clonotype. The chain couples TRBV9 to TRBJ2-6; D remains unclear. V dropped 0 bases and J dropped 4 bases, with 8 bases sitting between them. The CDR3 totals 15 residues. Germline V gene sequence: CDR1 SGDLS, CDR2 YYNGEE. The CDR3 coding sequence is TGTGCCAGCAGCGTAGAACTCAGGGGGGCCAACGTCCTGACTTTC. It specifies CASSVELRGANVLTF.

The chain employs TRBV25-1 and TRBJ2-5; no definite D call. This CDR3 spans 15 amino acids. Trimming took 0 bases from V and 1 from J, leaving 9 bases between them. The germline V gene has CDR1 MGHDK and CDR2 SYGVNS. DNA of the CDR3: TGTGCCAGCAGTGAATATGGGCGGCTCCAAGAGACCCAGTACTTC. Translated, it gives CASSEYGRLQETQYF. Full variable domain (outside the CDR3, taken from reference TRBV25-1 and TRBJ2-5): EADIYQTPRYLVIGTGKKITLECSQTMGHDKMYWYQQDPGMELHLIHYSYGVNSTEKGDLSSESTVSRIRTEHFPLTLESARPSHTSQYLCASSEYGRLQETQYFGPGTRLLVL.

The chain joins TRBV27 to TRBJ2-3; D remains unclear. V lost 6 bases and J lost 4, with 11 bases in between. The CDR3 covers 13 residues. Germline V CDR1 and CDR2: MNHEY, SMNVEV (reference sequence). DNA of the CDR3: TGTGCCAGCAGACCTAGTAGAGCAGATACGCAGTATTTT. It yields the protein CASRPSRADTQYF.

This clonotype was recorded many times. V usage is TRBV20-1 and J usage is TRBJ2-3; 11 bases line up with TRBD2. Germline CDR1 and CDR2: DFQATT and SNEGSKA (reference sequence). After removal of 5 bases from V and 1 base from J, the junction contained 2 bases not matched to a gene. The CDR3 has 14 residues. The CDR3 DNA sequence: TGCAGTGCTCGGACTAGCGGGCGCACAGATACGCAGTATTTT. Translating it yields CSARTSGRTDTQYF.

The CDR3 here is CASSKVSTGCVETRYF. The CDR3 region has the DNA TGTGCCAGCAGCAAAGTTTCGACAGGGTGCGTGGAGACCCGGTACTTC. The chain uses TRBV21-1 and TRBJ2-7; TRBD1 is taken as the D call from the table, unchecked against the DNA. TRBV21-1 is a listed pseudogene. CDR3 size: 16 residues.

The chain couples TRBV2 to TRBJ2-7, with D tentatively TRBD1 (6 bases). CDR1 is SNHLY and CDR2 is FYNNEI in the germline V gene. Trimming removed 6 bases at V and 0 bases at J, with 9 bases between. This CDR3 region has 13 residues. The CDR3 protein is CASSGQPSYEQYF. As DNA, the CDR3 is TGTGCCAGCAGCGGACAGCCCTCCTACGAGCAGTACTTC. The full variable domain, completed using reference TRBV2 and TRBJ2-7, is EPEVTQTPSHQVTQMGQEVILRCVPISNHLYFYWYRQILGQKVEFLVSFYNNEISEKSEIFDDQFSVERPDGSNFTLKIRSTKLEDSAMYFCASSGQPSYEQYFGPGTRLTVT.

This rearrangement joins TRBV29-1 to TRBJ1-2, with D possibly being TRBD1 (6 bases). Trimming removed 7 bases from V and 5 bases from J, with 20 bases in between. The CDR3 has 14 residues. Germline V gives CDR1 SQVTM, CDR2 ANQGSEA. The CDR3 coding sequence is TGCAGCGACGAACCTTCGGGGGCCGGGTATGGCTACACCTTC. This translates into CSDEPSGAGYGYTF.

The DNA for the CDR3 is TGCAGTGCTAGGGAAGGAACAGGGGGGACCAAAAACATTCAGTACTTC. Amino acid sequence: CSAREGTGGTKNIQYF. The rearrangement uses TRBV20-1 and TRBJ2-4; 8 bases map to TRBD1. Germline V gives CDR1 DFQATT, CDR2 SNEGSKA (reference sequence). This CDR3 contains 16 residues. V shed 3 bases, J shed 2 bases, and the junction held 9 bases outside the gene matches.